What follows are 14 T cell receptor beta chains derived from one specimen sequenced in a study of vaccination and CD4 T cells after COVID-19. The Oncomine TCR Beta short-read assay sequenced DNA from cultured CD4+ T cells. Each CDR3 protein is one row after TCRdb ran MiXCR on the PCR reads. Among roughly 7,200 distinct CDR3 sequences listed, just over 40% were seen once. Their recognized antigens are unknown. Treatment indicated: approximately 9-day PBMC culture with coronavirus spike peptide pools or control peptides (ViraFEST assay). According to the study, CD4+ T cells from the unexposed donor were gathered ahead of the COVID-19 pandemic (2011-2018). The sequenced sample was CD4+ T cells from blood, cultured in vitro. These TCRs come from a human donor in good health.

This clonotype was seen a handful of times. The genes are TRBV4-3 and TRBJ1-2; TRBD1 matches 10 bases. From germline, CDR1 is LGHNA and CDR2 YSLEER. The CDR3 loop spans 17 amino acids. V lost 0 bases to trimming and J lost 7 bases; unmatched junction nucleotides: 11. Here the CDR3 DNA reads TGCGCCAGCAGCCAAGAGATTTCCGCGGGACAGGGGTCTGGCTACACCTTC. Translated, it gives CASSQEISAGQGSGYTF.

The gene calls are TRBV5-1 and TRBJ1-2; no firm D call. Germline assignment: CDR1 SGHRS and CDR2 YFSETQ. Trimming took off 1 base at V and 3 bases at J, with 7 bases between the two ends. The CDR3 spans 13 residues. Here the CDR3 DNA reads TGCGCCAGCAGCTTGTACGGGGACTATGGCTACACCTTC. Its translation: CASSLYGDYGYTF.

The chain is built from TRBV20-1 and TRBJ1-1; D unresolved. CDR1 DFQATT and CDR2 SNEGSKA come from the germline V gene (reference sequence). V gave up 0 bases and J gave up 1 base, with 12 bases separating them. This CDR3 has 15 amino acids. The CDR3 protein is CSARDPTRTNTEAFF. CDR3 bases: TGCAGTGCTAGAGATCCCACAAGGACGAACACTGAAGCTTTCTTT.

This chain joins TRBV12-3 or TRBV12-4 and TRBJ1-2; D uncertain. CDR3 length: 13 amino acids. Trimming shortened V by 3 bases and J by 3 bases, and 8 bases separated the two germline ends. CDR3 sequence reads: CASSLARYYGYTF. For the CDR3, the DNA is TGTGCCAGCAGTTTGGCCAGGTACTATGGCTACACCTTC.

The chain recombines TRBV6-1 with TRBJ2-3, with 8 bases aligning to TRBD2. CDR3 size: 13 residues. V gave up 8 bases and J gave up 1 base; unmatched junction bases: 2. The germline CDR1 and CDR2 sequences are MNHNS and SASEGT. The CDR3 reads CASVRGGTDTQYF. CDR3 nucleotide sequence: TGTGCCAGCGTGCGGGGGGGCACAGATACGCAGTATTTT.

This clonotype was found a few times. CDR3: CASSKRGNTEAFF. As DNA, the CDR3 is TGTGCCAGCAGTAAAAGGGGGAACACTGAAGCTTTCTTT. This chain connects TRBV6-1 to TRBJ1-1; perhaps TRBD1 as D (5 bases). The CDR3 has 13 residues. Per the germline V gene, CDR1 is MNHNS and CDR2 is SASEGT. Trimming left V 5 bases short and J 1 base short, with 8 bases between.

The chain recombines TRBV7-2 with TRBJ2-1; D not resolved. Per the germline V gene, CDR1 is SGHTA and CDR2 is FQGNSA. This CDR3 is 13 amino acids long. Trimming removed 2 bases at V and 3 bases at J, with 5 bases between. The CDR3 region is CASSLKIYNEQFF. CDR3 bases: TGTGCCAGCAGCTTAAAAATCTACAATGAGCAGTTCTTC.

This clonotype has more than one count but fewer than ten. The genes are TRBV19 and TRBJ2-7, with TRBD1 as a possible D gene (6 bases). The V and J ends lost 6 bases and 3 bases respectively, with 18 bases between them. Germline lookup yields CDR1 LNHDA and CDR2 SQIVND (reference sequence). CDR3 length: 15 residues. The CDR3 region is CASSSSGTRLYEQYF. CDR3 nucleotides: TGTGCCAGTAGCTCCTCCGGGACAAGACTCTACGAGCAGTACTTC.

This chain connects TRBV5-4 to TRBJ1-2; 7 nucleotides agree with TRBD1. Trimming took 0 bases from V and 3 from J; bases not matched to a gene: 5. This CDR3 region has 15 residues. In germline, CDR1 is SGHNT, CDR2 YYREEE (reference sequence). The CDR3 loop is CASSLVSRGDYGYTF. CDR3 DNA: TGTGCCAGCAGCTTGGTTAGCAGGGGGGACTATGGCTACACCTTC. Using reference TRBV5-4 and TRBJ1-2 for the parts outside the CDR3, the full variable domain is ETGVTQSPTHLIKTRGQQVTLRCSSQSGHNTVSWYQQALGQGPQFIFQYYREEENGRGNFPPRFSGLQFPNYSSELNVNALELDDSALYLCASSLVSRGDYGYTFGSGTRLTVV.

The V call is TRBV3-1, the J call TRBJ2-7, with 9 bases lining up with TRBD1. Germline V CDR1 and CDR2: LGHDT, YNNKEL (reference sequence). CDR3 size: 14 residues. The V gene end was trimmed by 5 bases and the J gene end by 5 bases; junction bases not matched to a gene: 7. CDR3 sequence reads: CASSFPGQGDEQYF. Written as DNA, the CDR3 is TGTGCCAGCAGCTTCCCGGGACAGGGCGACGAGCAGTACTTC.

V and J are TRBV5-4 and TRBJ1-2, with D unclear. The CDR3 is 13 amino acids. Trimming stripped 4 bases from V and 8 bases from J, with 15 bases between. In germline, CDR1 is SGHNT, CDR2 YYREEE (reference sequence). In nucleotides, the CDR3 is TGTGCCAGCAGCCCTTCAGGCGCCCGCGGCTACACCTTC. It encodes CASSPSGARGYTF. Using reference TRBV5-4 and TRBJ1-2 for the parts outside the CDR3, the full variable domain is ETGVTQSPTHLIKTRGQQVTLRCSSQSGHNTVSWYQQALGQGPQFIFQYYREEENGRGNFPPRFSGLQFPNYSSELNVNALELDDSALYLCASSPSGARGYTFGSGTRLTVV.

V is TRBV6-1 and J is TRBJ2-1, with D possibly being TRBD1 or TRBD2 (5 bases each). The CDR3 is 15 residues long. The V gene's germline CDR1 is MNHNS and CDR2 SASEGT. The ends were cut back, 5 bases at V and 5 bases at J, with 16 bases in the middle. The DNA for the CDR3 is TGTGCCAGCAGTCCCTGGGACGGATCGAACAATGAGCAGTTCTTC. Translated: CASSPWDGSNNEQFF.

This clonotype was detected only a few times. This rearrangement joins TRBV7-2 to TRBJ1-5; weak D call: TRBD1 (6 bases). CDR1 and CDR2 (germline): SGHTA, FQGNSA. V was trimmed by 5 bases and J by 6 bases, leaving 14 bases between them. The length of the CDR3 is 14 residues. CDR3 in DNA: TGTGCCAGCAGCGCAGGGGATGTCGGTCAGCCCCAGCATTTT. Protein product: CASSAGDVGQPQHF.

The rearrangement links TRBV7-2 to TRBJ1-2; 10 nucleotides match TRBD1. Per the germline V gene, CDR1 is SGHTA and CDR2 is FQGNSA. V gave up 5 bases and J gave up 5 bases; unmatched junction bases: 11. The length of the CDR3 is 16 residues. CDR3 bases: TGTGCCAGCAGCCGACCAACCGGGACAGGGGTTTATGGCTACACCTTC. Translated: CASSRPTGTGVYGYTF.